Below, one T cell receptor (beta chain) is given with its context. The sample belongs to a study of blood T cell repertoires in COVID-19. About the research overall: The study drew acute and convalescent COVID-19 samples from the United States, Italy and Spain. The cDNA or gDNA used as material had been derived from T cells, B-cell-depleted T cells, or PBMCs.

J lost 2 bases, V lost 3 bases, and 3 bases had no gene match. This CDR3 is 14 amino acids long. CDR1 and CDR2 from the germline V gene are SNHLY and FYNNEI. In the original analysis: Reference gene primer amplification gave nucleated cell count estimates. Data came from immunoSEQ multiplex PCR; TCRdb stores just in-frame clones and leaves some out. From that table come the V and J calls and clone size; the DNA was used to work out D and trimming. The sample has roughly 41,000 clones; about 80% are singletons. The sample was peripheral blood. This clonotype was sampled from an elderly woman with acute or convalescent COVID-19. V is TRBV2 and J is TRBJ2-5; 7 bases match TRBD1. For the CDR3, the DNA is TGTGCCAGCAGTGATGGGACAGCACAAGAGACCCAGTACTTC. It translates to CASSDGTAQETQYF.